This T cell receptor (beta chain) stems from a study of CD8+CD57+ T cells in acquired aplastic anemia (dated by TCRdb to the late 2010s). With respect to the entire study: A mean of around 3 ug of DNA, ranging from about 0.2 to 27.4 ug, was extracted from sorted CD4+ and CD8+ cells. Mean read counts for healthy donor samples were approximately 10 million for CD4+ cells and roughly 12 million for CD8+ cells. The investigation overall reported the following: CD8+ Simpson's diversity did not differ significantly between patients and healthy controls (P=0.060). Fewer than 30 CD8+ CDR3 sequences were found in both patients and controls but appeared to be highly expressed in patients and within the immunodominant clones of the patients.

In this study, sorted CD4+ and CD8+ T cells from the blood of healthy subjects and of severe aplastic anemia patients had their TCR repertoires deep-sequenced. Ficoll-Paque density gradient centrifugation was used to isolate peripheral blood mononuclear cells. CD4+ and CD8+ T cells were sorted by FACS or magnetic beads before DNA extraction. V is cut back by 3 bases and J by 2 bases, with 10 bases in the junction unmatched. The cysteine opens and the phenylalanine closes a CDR3 of 15 amino acids. Only the CDR3 DNA is retained, 45 bases long and in frame from the first base. Based on the germline V gene, the CDR1 and CDR2 sequences are SQVTM and ANQGSEA. This clonotype has a single count. Its antigen is currently not known. No base-level quality is on record; no much larger clone is a single base apart. A lone read gives weak evidence. Genomic DNA was used as template for profiling of TCR beta VDJ combinations and CDR3 sequences. An Illumina HiSeq 2000 was used for TCR repertoire sequencing. In the source study's methods: TRBV/TRBJ rearrangement plots, CDR3 size and DJ length profiles, and Simpson's diversity index were used to evaluate the repertoires. The immunodominant clone was defined as the most abundant DNA sequence in deep sequencing data. CDR3 amino acid sequences were screened for sharing across subjects and compared with published repertoires and the VDJdb database. The raw public reads went through TCRdb reprocessing: fastp at Q25, MiXCR clone calling, in-frame beta chains kept. Rows matching on CDR3 protein sequence are summarized as one entry with the most common DNA and genes. The V and J calls follow TCRdb's processing rather than the paper's. The sample data list more than 100,000 distinct CDR3 sequences, and roughly 40% of these were observed just once. The ten biggest clones cover under 9% of the sample.

This sequence uses TRBV29-1 and TRBJ2-7, with 7 bases in between that match TRBD1. This TCR was sampled from a human donor in good health, serving as a control. Material for sequencing was sorted CD4+, CD8+, or CD8+CD57+ T cells (not recorded which) from PBMCs. The nucleotide sequence reads TGCAGCGTTGAGGATGACAGGGTAACCACCTACGAGCAGTACTTC. This yields the protein CSVEDDRVTTYEQYF.